These 14 T cell receptor beta chains originate from one sample sequenced in a study of preoperative IRX-2 immunotherapy in early breast cancer. Produced via immunoSEQ multiplex PCR; TCRdb's table is partial and in-frame only. This table holds tens of thousands of clones, about 90% found once. Noted treatment: preoperative locoregional IRX-2 cytokine immunotherapy. The sample here was tumor tissue, taken after IRX-2 immunotherapy. These receptors all stem from a human donor with breast cancer.

The rearrangement joins TRBV11-3 to TRBJ2-1; D ambiguous. The CDR3 covers 15 residues. The germline V gene encodes CDR1 SGHNT and CDR2 YENEEA. V lost 3 bases and J lost 4, with 13 bases in between. The DNA for the CDR3 is TGTGCCAGCAGCTTCGATCATGCGACGTACAATGAGCAGTTCTTC. Translating it yields CASSFDHATYNEQFF.

This chain uses TRBV11-1 with TRBJ1-6, with D unclear. V lost 5 bases and J 0 bases, leaving 11 bases between the germline ends. The germline V gene encodes CDR1 SGHAT and CDR2 FQDESV (reference sequence). The CDR3 has 16 amino acids. In nucleotides, the CDR3 is TGTGCCAGCAGCCAACTGGAAAGCTCCTATAATTCACCCCTCCACTTT. This translates into CASSQLESSYNSPLHF. The variable domain in full, completed from reference TRBV11-1 and TRBJ1-6, reads EAEVAQSPRYKITEKSQAVAFWCDPISGHATLYWYRQILGQGPELLVQFQDESVVDDSQLPKDRFSAERLKGVDSTLKIQPAELGDSAMYLCASSQLESSYNSPLHFGNGTRLTVT.

This clone was detected a few times. V gene TRBV14 combines with J gene TRBJ1-3; D unclear. V dropped 8 bases and J dropped 4 bases, with 15 bases sitting between them. This CDR3 spans 14 amino acids. The V gene's germline CDR1 is SGHDN and CDR2 FVKESK. The CDR3 region has the DNA TGTGCCAGCTCACCCTTAAGATGGGGAAACACCATATATTTT. Translated, it gives CASSPLRWGNTIYF.

The chain uses TRBV6-8 and TRBJ1-2; 7 positions agree with TRBD1. This CDR3 has 14 residues. V dropped 6 bases and J dropped 3; count of bases not matched to a gene: 7. The germline gives CDR1 MNHGY, CDR2 SAAAGT. The CDR3 sequence: CASSPGQAYYGYTF. DNA of the CDR3: TGTGCCAGCAGCCCCGGACAGGCGTACTATGGCTACACCTTC.

The gene calls are TRBV6-8 and TRBJ2-7, with D perhaps TRBD1 (6 bases). Deletions cut 6 bases from V and 3 bases from J, with 21 bases between. The germline CDR1 and CDR2 sequences are MNHGY and SAAAGT. The CDR3 is made up of 16 amino acids. CDR3 in amino acids: CASRGEGERVYYEQYF. The CDR3 nucleotides are TGTGCCAGCAGAGGAGAGGGGGAGAGAGTGTACTACGAGCAGTACTTC.

This chain joins TRBV11-3 and TRBJ1-2, with 7 bases lining up with TRBD1. This CDR3 comprises 14 residues. The junction had 10 bases not matched to a gene; V was cut back by 1 base and J by 11 bases. Germline lookup yields CDR1 SGHNT and CDR2 YENEEA. The CDR3 region is CASSLGQGGPAYTF. As DNA, the CDR3 is TGTGCCAGCAGCTTAGGCCAGGGGGGGCCCGCGTACACCTTC.

The chain has TRBV5-1 and TRBJ2-3; TRBD1 is a possible D gene (5 bases). Trimming removed 2 bases at V and 5 bases at J, with 12 bases between. CDR1 and CDR2 (germline): SGHRS, YFSETQ. CDR3 length: 14 amino acids. This CDR3 is CASSFSGLGDTQYF. DNA for the CDR3: TGCGCCAGCAGCTTCTCAGGGTTGGGAGATACGCAGTATTTT.

The V and J genes are TRBV11-3 and TRBJ1-5; 7 positions agree with TRBD1. The germline V gene has CDR1 SGHNT and CDR2 YENEEA. With V trimmed by 2 bases and J by 0 bases, 7 bases remained unmatched. The CDR3 sequence is 17 residues long. This chain's CDR3 is CASSLRDSDYSNQPQHF. As DNA, the CDR3 is TGTGCCAGCAGCTTAAGGGACAGCGATTATAGCAATCAGCCCCAGCATTTT.

This rearrangement joins TRBV22-1 to TRBJ1-1; TRBD1, the D gene given by the table, was not confirmed from the DNA. TRBV22-1 is termed a pseudogene. The CDR3 consists of 15 residues. The CDR3 bases are TGTGCCAGCAGCCACCTAGACAGGGGGAACACTGAAGCTTTCTTT. As protein: CASSHLDRGNTEAFF.

This clone was observed a few times. This rearrangement joins TRBV11-3 to TRBJ1-1; maybe TRBD1 (6 bases). Germline V lookup: CDR1 SGHNT, CDR2 YENEEA. The CDR3 sequence is 16 residues long. V lost 5 bases and J lost 4, with 20 bases in between. The CDR3 spells CASSPVGGGGGTEAFF. CDR3 sequence (DNA): TGTGCCAGCAGCCCTGTTGGGGGCGGAGGGGGCACTGAAGCTTTCTTT.

The rearrangement links TRBV7-6 to TRBJ2-1; TRBD2 agrees at 8 bases. V dropped 3 bases and J dropped 7; count of bases not matched to a gene: 11. CDR3 length: 16 residues. Germline-derived CDR1 and CDR2 are SGHVS and FNYEAQ. CDR3 coding DNA: TGTGCCAGCAGCTTGGAGGGGCGGGGGGTCATGAATGAGCAGTTCTTC. This codes for CASSLEGRGVMNEQFF.

V usage is TRBV25-1 and J usage is TRBJ2-7; D gene unclear. Germline assignment: CDR1 MGHDK and CDR2 SYGVNS. V was shortened by 1 base and J by 0 bases, with 4 bases between the two germline ends. The CDR3 has 13 residues. This CDR3 reads CASSESSSYEQYF. The CDR3 DNA reads as TGTGCCAGCAGTGAATCTAGCTCCTACGAGCAGTACTTC.

The chain couples TRBV7-6 to TRBJ2-7, with 7 bases identical to TRBD2. In germline, CDR1 is SGHVS, CDR2 FNYEAQ. V trimming: 6 bases; J trimming: 7 bases; junction bases outside the gene matches: 15. CDR3 length: 15 residues. CDR3 sequence: CASSSNSGLLGEQYF. CDR3 bases: TGTGCCAGCAGTTCCAATAGCGGGCTATTGGGGGAGCAGTACTTC.

This chain links TRBV6-8 with TRBJ1-2; D gene uncertain. The CDR3 spans 15 residues. Deletions cut 0 bases from V and 1 base from J, with 9 bases between. Germline values: CDR1 MNHGY, CDR2 SAAAGT. The CDR3: CASSYSLELNYGYTF. The CDR3 coding sequence is TGTGCCAGCAGTTACTCATTAGAGCTTAACTATGGCTACACCTTC.